Below are 17 T cell receptor beta chains sequenced from a single sample in a study of blood T cell repertoires in COVID-19. The assay was immunoSEQ multiplex PCR, and TCRdb's table has in-frame clones only and misses some. The sample shows 350,000 or so clones, roughly 90% of them seen only once. The specimen was peripheral blood. These receptors were taken from a woman aged 60 to 75 with COVID-19, enrolled during active disease.

This chain uses TRBV6-5 with TRBJ2-4; a weak D match, TRBD2 (5 bases). Germline CDR1 reads MNHEY; CDR2 reads SVGAGI. The CDR3 is 14 residues long. V was clipped by 2 bases and J by 3 bases, with 8 bases between them. CDR3 loop: CASSYGRDKNIQYF. The CDR3 DNA follows: TGTGCCAGCAGTTACGGTCGGGACAAAAACATTCAGTACTTC.

V gene TRBV19 combines with J gene TRBJ2-4; a weak D match, TRBD1 (7 bases). Between the trimmed V and J ends, which lost 5 bases and 7 bases, there was a span of 15 bases. The CDR3 extends over 14 amino acids. CDR1 is LNHDA, CDR2 SQIVND, per germline (reference sequence). This CDR3 is CASSQEGATNIQYF. The CDR3 nucleotides read TGTGCCAGTAGTCAGGAGGGGGCGACGAACATTCAGTACTTC.

The chain couples TRBV7-8 to TRBJ2-3; TRBD1 might be the D (6 bases). Germline V lookup: CDR1 SGHVS, CDR2 FQNEAQ. The ends were cut back, 4 bases at V and 1 base at J, with 9 bases in the middle. This CDR3 is built from 14 residues. CDR3 in DNA: TGTGCCAGCAGCTCCCGGACAGGCACAGATACGCAGTATTTT. Encoded protein: CASSSRTGTDTQYF.

Worth noting for this clone: Within the sample, other DNA sequences also encode this same CDR3. CDR3 region: CASSLVAGGPYNEQFF. CDR3 sequence (DNA): TGCGCCAGCAGCTTGGTAGCGGGGGGGCCATACAATGAGCAGTTCTTC. The chain combines TRBV5-1 with TRBJ2-1; 11 bases map to TRBD2. This CDR3 is 16 amino acids long. The J segment lost 4 bases and the V segment lost 0 bases, leaving 3 bases of the junction unmatched. Germline lookup yields CDR1 SGHRS and CDR2 YFSETQ. Drawing the rest from reference TRBV5-1 and TRBJ2-1, the complete variable domain is KAGVTQTPRYLIKTRGQQVTLSCSPISGHRSVSWYQQTPGQGLQFLFEYFSETQRNKGNFPGRFSGRQFSNSRSEMNVSTLELGDSALYLCASSLVAGGPYNEQFFGPGTRLTVL.

V gene TRBV4-1 combines with J gene TRBJ1-1, with D perhaps TRBD1 (5 bases). The CDR3 is 13 residues long. The germline CDR1 and CDR2 sequences are MGHRA and YSYEKL. The V end lost 4 bases, the J end lost 4 bases, and 10 bases lay between the germline ends. The CDR3 nucleotides read TGCGCCAGCAGCCTACAGGATATCACTGAAGCTTTCTTT. Translating gives CASSLQDITEAFF.

The chain is built from TRBV29-1 and TRBJ1-2; maybe TRBD1 (6 bases). The V end was cut by 2 bases, the J end by 4 bases, with 14 bases between. Germline V CDR1 and CDR2: SQVTM, ANQGSEA. The CDR3 is 14 amino acids. The chain's CDR3 is CSVERGGVAYGYTF. The CDR3 DNA reads as TGCAGCGTTGAACGGGGGGGCGTCGCCTATGGCTACACCTTC.

The CDR3 DNA reads TGTGCCAGCAGTGTATCAGGGACAGGCAATCAGCCCCAGCATTTT. This gives the protein CASSVSGTGNQPQHF. The V call is TRBV28, the J call TRBJ1-5; 7 bases align to TRBD1. Germline lookup yields CDR1 MDHEN and CDR2 SYDVKM. V lost 5 bases to trimming and J lost 2 bases; unmatched junction nucleotides: 6. CDR3 length equals 15 residues.

The chain carries TRBV2 and TRBJ1-5, with D possibly being TRBD1 (6 bases). CDR1 SNHLY and CDR2 FYNNEI come from the germline V gene. V was shortened by 1 base and J by 7 bases, with 14 bases between the two germline ends. The CDR3 covers 15 residues. The CDR3 loop is CASSEEAAGAQPQHF. In DNA, the CDR3 is TGTGCCAGCAGTGAAGAGGCAGCGGGGGCACAGCCCCAGCATTTT.

The rearrangement uses TRBV19 and TRBJ1-2, with D possibly being TRBD1 (6 bases). The CDR3 spans 15 residues. The germline V gene encodes CDR1 LNHDA and CDR2 SQIVND (reference sequence). V was pared by 3 bases and J by 5 bases, with 16 bases between. DNA of the CDR3: TGTGCCAGTAGTATTTGGTCAGGGGTAATGTATGGCTACACCTTC. It translates to CASSIWSGVMYGYTF.

The chain joins TRBV9 to TRBJ2-2; 12 bases fit TRBD1. Germline trimming cut 4 bases from V and 4 bases from J; bases unmatched to any gene: 11. This CDR3 contains 18 residues. The germline CDR1 and CDR2 sequences are SGDLS and YYNGEE. This CDR3 reads CASSLSGTGGFITGELFF. CDR3 nucleotide sequence: TGTGCCAGCAGCTTGTCTGGGACAGGGGGCTTTATCACCGGGGAGCTGTTTTTT.

This rearrangement joins TRBV15 to TRBJ2-7; TRBD1 aligns across 7 bases. This CDR3 region has 15 residues. From germline, CDR1 is LNHNV and CDR2 YYDKDF (reference sequence). With V trimmed by 1 base and J by 1 base, 4 bases remained unmatched. CDR3 coding DNA: TGTGCCACCAGCAGAGTCTCCAGGGGGTCCTACGAGCAGTACTTC. Amino acids: CATSRVSRGSYEQYF.

The rearrangement links TRBV28 to TRBJ2-7; 9 bases map to TRBD2. Unmatched junction bases numbered 5, after V lost 4 bases and J lost 7 bases. The CDR3 runs 13 residues. CDR1 and CDR2 from the germline V gene are MDHEN and SYDVKM. The CDR3 DNA reads TGTGCCAGCAGTTCGGGAAGCGGGGGGGAGCAGTACTTC. Protein: CASSSGSGGEQYF.

The rearrangement joins TRBV19 to TRBJ2-3, with TRBD2 identical over 15 bases. There are 16 residues in the CDR3. The trim removed 6 bases at V and 0 bases at J, leaving 1 base unmatched. The germline CDR1 and CDR2 sequences are LNHDA and SQIVND (reference sequence). The CDR3 DNA is TGTGCCAGTAGCGGACTAGCGGGGGGGAGCACAGATACGCAGTATTTT. This sequence encodes CASSGLAGGSTDTQYF. Using reference TRBV19 and TRBJ2-3 for the parts outside the CDR3, the full variable domain is DGGITQSPKYLFRKEGQNVTLSCEQNLNHDAMYWYRQDPGQGLRLIYYSQIVNDFQKGDIAEGYSVSREKKESFPLTVTSAQKNPTAFYLCASSGLAGGSTDTQYFGPGTRLTVL.

The gene calls are TRBV7-3 and TRBJ1-1, with D possibly matching TRBD1 (5 bases). The V gene lost 4 bases and the J gene lost 1 base, with 16 bases spanning the gap. CDR3 size: 16 residues. Per germline, CDR1 SGHTA and CDR2 FQGTGA. This CDR3 is CASSSQPGPKNTEAFF. CDR3 nucleotide sequence: TGTGCCAGCAGCTCCCAGCCAGGGCCCAAGAACACTGAAGCTTTCTTT.

The V gene is TRBV3-1 (or the pseudogene TRBV3-2), the J gene TRBJ2-1; possible D gene TRBD2, 6 bases. The germline CDR1 and CDR2 sequences are LGHDT and YNNKEL (reference sequence). The CDR3 has 17 residues. The V end lost 3 bases, the J end lost 4 bases, and 19 bases lay between the germline ends. CDR3 in DNA: TGTGCCAGCAGCCATGGACACCCGGGAGAACCTTACAATGAGCAGTTCTTC. Residues: CASSHGHPGEPYNEQFF.

With respect to this clone: This sample includes further DNA sequences coding for the same CDR3. The gene calls are TRBV28 and TRBJ1-2, with 8 bases lining up with TRBD1. The CDR3 length is 14 residues. Germline CDR1 is MDHEN and CDR2 is SYDVKM. V lost 1 base to trimming and J lost 4 bases; unmatched junction nucleotides: 2. In DNA form, the CDR3 reads TGTGCCAGCAGTTTATACAGGGGGGGCTATGGCTACACCTTC. The encoded protein is CASSLYRGGYGYTF.

This chain joins TRBV4-1 and TRBJ2-5; possibly TRBD1 for D (5 bases). V lost 1 base to trimming and J lost 5 bases, with 11 bases between them. This CDR3 comprises 14 residues. Germline V gives CDR1 MGHRA, CDR2 YSYEKL. The CDR3 nucleotides read TGCGCCAGCAGCCAAGGGCAGGGTATGGAGACCCAGTACTTC. This encodes CASSQGQGMETQYF.